This T cell receptor beta chain is from a study of T cells in localized non-small cell lung cancer. Study-wide results and limits: Sequencing, confined to only one tumor region, leaves heterogeneity possible. A higher density of T cells in blood coincided with extended overall survival. Uninvolved nearby lung showed the greatest T cell clonality, exceeding that found in tumor. The appearance of a median around 57 of the top 100 tumor clones was seen in adjacent lung.

The repertoire was sequenced with immunoSEQ multiplex PCR; TCRdb's copy has only in-frame clones and lacks some. The repertoire holds 38,000 or so clones, 86% seen once, with around 5.6% in the top ten. As for this clone: Its cognate antigen is unknown.

This CDR3 is 12 amino acids long. The germline CDR1 and CDR2 sequences are KGHSH and LQKENI. The ends were cut back, 1 base at V and 13 bases at J, with 11 bases in the middle. The TCR comes from a male donor at least 60 years old with stage II lung adenocarcinoma. The chain joins TRBV18 to TRBJ2-1, with D perhaps TRBD1 or TRBD2 (5 bases each). Sequencing used peripheral blood mononuclear cells, obtained before any cancer treatment. CDR3 DNA sequence: TGTGCCAGCTCACCACTCCTAGGGGACCAGTTCTTC. Protein: CASSPLLGDQFF.